These T cell receptor beta chains were read from a single sample in a study of quantifying T cell responses using KT2 cells. TCRdb called the UMI-ligation and nested PCR reads again in MiXCR, with one record for every CDR3 protein. This repertoire shows approximately 60,000 distinct CDR3 sequences, 12% found once; its top ten account for around 9.9%. The material sequenced was PBMCs spiked with cells of the T cell clone KT2. All receptors derive from a human donor. Both conserved end residues are part of each CDR3. The D gene is left open where the match is weak. Some rows mark clone size as missing; the rest say once, few, many or name a class of expanded clone.

size: -; J: TRBJ2-1; V: TRBV5-4; D: TRBD1; CDR3: CASSLDRGMGEQFF; DNA: TGTGCCAGCAGCCTTGACAGGGGGATGGGTGAGCAGTTCTTC
size: few; J: TRBJ1-5; V: TRBV2; D: -; CDR3: CASSELGPGHQPQHF; DNA: TGTGCCAGCAGTGAATTGGGTCCCGGACATCAGCCCCAGCATTTT
size: few; J: TRBJ2-7; V: TRBV2; D: TRBD2; CDR3: CASSTSGTTYEQYF; DNA: TGTGCCAGCAGTACTAGCGGGACCACCTACGAGCAGTACTTC
size: few; J: TRBJ1-5; V: TRBV7-2; D: -; CDR3: CASSLEADLNQPQHF; DNA: TGTGCCAGCAGCTTAGAGGCGGATCTCAATCAGCCCCAGCATTTT
size: -; J: TRBJ1-3; V: TRBV2; D: TRBD1; CDR3: CASSVGPGQGRNTIYF; DNA: TGTGCCAGCAGTGTGGGGCCGGGACAGGGGAGAAACACCATATATTTT
size: -; J: TRBJ2-7; V: TRBV7-9; D: -; CDR3: CASSLASSYEQYF; DNA: TGTGCCAGCAGCTTAGCAAGTTCCTACGAGCAGTACTTC
size: few; J: TRBJ1-4; V: TRBV2; D: TRBD1; CDR3: CASSWAAPGQGEKLFF; DNA: TGTGCCAGCAGTTGGGCCGCCCCCGGACAGGGTGAAAAACTGTTTTTT
size: -; J: TRBJ2-7; V: TRBV25-1; D: -; CDR3: CASSEVSYEQYF; DNA: TGTGCCAGCAGTGAGGTCTCCTACGAGCAGTACTTC
size: -; J: TRBJ1-2; V: TRBV3-1; D: -; CDR3: CASSQYPTEYGYTF; DNA: TGTGCCAGCAGCCAGTATCCAACAGAGTATGGCTACACCTTC
size: once; J: TRBJ2-2; V: TRBV6-1; D: TRBD2; CDR3: CANPGLARSNTGELFF; DNA: TGTGCCAACCCGGGACTAGCGCGTTCGAACACCGGGGAGCTGTTTTTT
size: -; J: TRBJ1-2; V: TRBV4-1; D: -; CDR3: CASSQTTSGTYGYTF; DNA: TGCGCCAGCAGCCAGACGACCTCCGGGACCTATGGCTACACCTTC
size: -; J: TRBJ2-5; V: TRBV29-1; D: TRBD1; CDR3: CSVGRTGAQETQYF; DNA: TGCAGCGTTGGGAGAACAGGGGCCCAAGAGACCCAGTACTTC
size: few; J: TRBJ1-2; V: TRBV12-3/TRBV12-4; D: -; CDR3: CASSFRRLRLDGYTF; DNA: TGTGCCAGCAGTTTTCGGCGGCTCCGACTAGATGGCTACACCTTC
size: many; J: TRBJ1-2; V: TRBV7-2; D: -; CDR3: CASSLSIFYGYTF; DNA: TGTGCCAGCAGCTTAAGCATCTTCTATGGCTACACCTTC
size: -; J: TRBJ1-2; V: TRBV29-1; D: -; CDR3: CSVGDLPNYGYTF; DNA: TGCAGCGTTGGGGACCTCCCTAACTATGGCTACACCTTC
size: many; J: TRBJ2-1; V: TRBV7-2; D: TRBD2; CDR3: CASSSSGGAYNEQFF; DNA: TGTGCCAGCAGCTCTAGCGGGGGGGCCTACAATGAGCAGTTCTTC